A single sample is the source of the 11 T cell receptor beta chains below, sequenced in a study of OX40 agonist ivuxolimab in advanced cancers. Library preparation was by the immunoSEQ multiplex PCR assay. What TCRdb holds here is the immuneACCESS table cut down to in-frame rearrangements. Part of the clones is not present; checked against another copy, under half of the missing clones reflect an unresolved V gene, and the others are unexplained. The sample table lists some 81,000 clones, more than 75% of them with a count of one. Together, the top ten hold under 6.5% of the sample. Sequences were derived from CD4+ or CD8+ T cells sorted from blood, sampled in a trial of the OX40 agonist ivuxolimab. All receptors come from an adult with an advanced solid tumor such as melanoma, head and neck, liver or kidney cancer.

CDR3 region: CATSRDLGTYEQYF. The CDR3 nucleotides are TGTGCCACCAGCAGAGATCTGGGAACCTACGAGCAGTACTTC. The genes are TRBV15 and TRBJ2-7; no firm D call. Trimming removed 0 bases at V and 2 bases at J, with 8 bases between. Germline V gene lookup returns CDR1 LNHNV and CDR2 YYDKDF (reference sequence). CDR3 length equals 14 residues.

As to this clone: Within the sample, other DNA sequences also encode this same CDR3. This sequence joins TRBV18 and TRBJ2-6; no reliable D call. The CDR3 sequence is 14 residues long. Per the germline V gene, CDR1 is KGHSH and CDR2 is LQKENI. The V end lost 3 bases, the J end lost 2 bases, and 5 bases lay between the germline ends. CDR3: CASSPPTGANVLTF. The CDR3 nucleotides read TGTGCCAGCTCACCCCCGACTGGGGCCAACGTCCTGACTTTC.

The gene calls are TRBV6-1 and TRBJ1-5, with a possible D match to TRBD1 (6 bases). V dropped 6 bases and J dropped 0 bases, with 12 bases sitting between them. The CDR3 covers 15 residues. Germline-derived CDR1 and CDR2 are MNHNS and SASEGT. The CDR3 DNA reads as TGTGCCAGCAGGATCCGGGACATTAGCAATCAGCCCCAGCATTTT. Amino acid sequence: CASRIRDISNQPQHF.

The chain carries TRBV6-5 and TRBJ1-5; possibly TRBD1 for D (5 bases). The CDR3 is made up of 15 amino acids. Between the trimmed V and J ends, which lost 6 bases and 6 bases, there was a span of 18 bases. Germline V gene data show CDR1 as MNHEY and CDR2 as SVGAGI. The CDR3 DNA reads as TGTGCCAGCAGCTACCGGAAGGGGCCTGGTCAGCCCCAGCATTTT. Its protein product is CASSYRKGPGQPQHF.

The V gene is TRBV5-1, the J gene TRBJ2-7; 8 positions match TRBD2. The germline CDR1 and CDR2 sequences are SGHRS and YFSETQ. CDR3 length: 14 amino acids. After removal of 6 bases from V and 0 bases from J, the junction contained 5 bases not matched to a gene. CDR3 loop: CASNLAGSSYEQYF. CDR3 DNA sequence: TGCGCCAGCAACCTAGCGGGTAGCTCCTACGAGCAGTACTTC. Together with reference TRBV5-1 and TRBJ2-7, the CDR3 gives the full variable domain: KAGVTQTPRYLIKTRGQQVTLSCSPISGHRSVSWYQQTPGQGLQFLFEYFSETQRNKGNFPGRFSGRQFSNSRSEMNVSTLELGDSALYLCASNLAGSSYEQYFGPGTRLTVT.

The chain carries TRBV5-1 and TRBJ1-5; a weak D match, TRBD1 (6 bases). Germline CDR1 reads SGHRS; CDR2 reads YFSETQ. The CDR3 runs to 15 residues. Trimming shortened V by 8 bases and J by 1 base, and 16 bases separated the two germline ends. CDR3 sequence (DNA): TGCGCCAGTCGGTCAGGGGAATCAAGCAATCAGCCCCAGCATTTT. This sequence encodes CASRSGESSNQPQHF.

The V gene is TRBV7-6, the J gene TRBJ2-7, with TRBD1 matching 7 bases. With 4 bases clipped from V and 3 bases from J, the junction kept 9 bases outside the gene matches. The CDR3 runs 15 residues. Germline CDR1 and CDR2: SGHVS and FNYEAQ. CDR3 coding DNA: TGTGCCAGCAGCTCGCGCCGGGACAGATTCTACGAGCAGTACTTC. Its translation is CASSSRRDRFYEQYF.

The gene calls are TRBV19 and TRBJ2-3; 12 positions match TRBD2. V was pared by 5 bases and J by 3 bases, with 12 bases of the junction left unmatched. Germline loops: CDR1 LNHDA, CDR2 SQIVND (reference sequence). This CDR3 is built from 18 residues. CDR3 sequence reads: CASSLTSGGTLGTDTQYF. The CDR3 nucleotides read TGTGCCAGTAGTTTGACTAGCGGGGGAACATTGGGGACAGATACGCAGTATTTT.

The chain has TRBV5-1 and TRBJ2-5, with D maybe TRBD1 (5 bases). V shed 1 base and J shed 1 base, with 8 bases lying between them. CDR1 is SGHRS, CDR2 YFSETQ, per germline. The CDR3 sequence is 14 residues long. The CDR3 DNA reads as TGCGCCAGCAGCTTGTCGACAGCCCAAGAGACCCAGTACTTC. Translated: CASSLSTAQETQYF.

V usage is TRBV6-5 and J usage is TRBJ1-4, with TRBD1 as a possible D gene (6 bases). The CDR3 loop spans 13 amino acids. The germline CDR1 and CDR2 sequences are MNHEY and SVGAGI. Trimming took 2 bases from V and 10 from J, leaving 11 bases between them. The CDR3 region is CASSYREGGKLFF. The CDR3 DNA follows: TGTGCCAGCAGTTACAGAGAGGGGGGAAAACTGTTTTTT.

The chain uses TRBV19 and TRBJ1-1, with a tentative D call TRBD1 (6 bases). The CDR3 extends over 13 amino acids. Deletions cut 5 bases from V and 8 bases from J, with 15 bases between. From germline, CDR1 is LNHDA and CDR2 SQIVND (reference sequence). The CDR3 sequence: CASSARDRIEAFF. The CDR3 bases are TGTGCCAGTAGTGCCCGAGACAGGATCGAAGCTTTCTTT.